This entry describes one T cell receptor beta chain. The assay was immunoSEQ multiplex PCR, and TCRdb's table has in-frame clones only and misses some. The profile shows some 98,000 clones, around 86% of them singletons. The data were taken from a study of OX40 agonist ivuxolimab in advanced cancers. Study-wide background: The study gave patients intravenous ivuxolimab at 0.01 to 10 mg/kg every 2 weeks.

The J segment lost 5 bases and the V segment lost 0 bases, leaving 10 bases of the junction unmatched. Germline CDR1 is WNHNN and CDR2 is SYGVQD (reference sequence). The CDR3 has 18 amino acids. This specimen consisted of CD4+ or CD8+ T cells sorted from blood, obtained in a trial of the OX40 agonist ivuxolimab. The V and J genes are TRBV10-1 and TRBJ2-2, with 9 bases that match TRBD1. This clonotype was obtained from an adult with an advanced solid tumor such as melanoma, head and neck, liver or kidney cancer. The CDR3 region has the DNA TGCGCCAGCAGTGAGTCAGGAAGAGGGACAGGGACAACCGGGGAGCTGTTTTTT. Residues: CASSESGRGTGTTGELFF.